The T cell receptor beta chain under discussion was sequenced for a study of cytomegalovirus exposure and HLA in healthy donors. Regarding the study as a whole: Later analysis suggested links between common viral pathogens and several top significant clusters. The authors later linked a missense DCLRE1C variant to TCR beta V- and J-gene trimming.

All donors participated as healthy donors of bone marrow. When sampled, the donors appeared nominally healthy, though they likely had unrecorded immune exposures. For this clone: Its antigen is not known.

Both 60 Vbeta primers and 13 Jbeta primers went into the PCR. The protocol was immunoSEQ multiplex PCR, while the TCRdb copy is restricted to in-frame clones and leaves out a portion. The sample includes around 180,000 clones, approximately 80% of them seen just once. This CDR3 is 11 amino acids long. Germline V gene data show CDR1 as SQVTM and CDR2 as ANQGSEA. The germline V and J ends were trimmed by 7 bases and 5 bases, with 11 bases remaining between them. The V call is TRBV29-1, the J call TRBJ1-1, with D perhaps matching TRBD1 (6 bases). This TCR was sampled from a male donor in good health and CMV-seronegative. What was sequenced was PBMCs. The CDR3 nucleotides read TGCAGCGCCCCCGGGACAACTGAAGCTTTCTTT. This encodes CSAPGTTEAFF.